The T cell receptor beta chain under discussion was sequenced for a study of blood T cell repertoires in COVID-19. The CDR3 runs to 14 residues. V trimming: 4 bases; J trimming: 0 bases; junction bases outside the gene matches: 2. Per germline, CDR1 SQVTM and CDR2 ANQGSEA. In the authors' workflow: Estimated nucleated cell counts came from reference gene primer amplification. The data were produced by immunoSEQ multiplex PCR, yet TCRdb's version contains in-frame clones alone and is incomplete. V and J calls plus clone size are reproduced from that table; the DNA served to infer D and trimming. The sample carries 40,000 or so clones, roughly 84% recorded once.

The receptor's source is a man aged 60 to 75 with COVID-19, enrolled during active disease. V and J are TRBV29-1 and TRBJ2-5; 10 bases are shared with TRBD1. Sequenced: peripheral blood. The CDR3 spells CSVGTGGNQETQYF. The CDR3 DNA is TGCAGCGTTGGGACAGGGGGGAACCAAGAGACCCAGTACTTC.